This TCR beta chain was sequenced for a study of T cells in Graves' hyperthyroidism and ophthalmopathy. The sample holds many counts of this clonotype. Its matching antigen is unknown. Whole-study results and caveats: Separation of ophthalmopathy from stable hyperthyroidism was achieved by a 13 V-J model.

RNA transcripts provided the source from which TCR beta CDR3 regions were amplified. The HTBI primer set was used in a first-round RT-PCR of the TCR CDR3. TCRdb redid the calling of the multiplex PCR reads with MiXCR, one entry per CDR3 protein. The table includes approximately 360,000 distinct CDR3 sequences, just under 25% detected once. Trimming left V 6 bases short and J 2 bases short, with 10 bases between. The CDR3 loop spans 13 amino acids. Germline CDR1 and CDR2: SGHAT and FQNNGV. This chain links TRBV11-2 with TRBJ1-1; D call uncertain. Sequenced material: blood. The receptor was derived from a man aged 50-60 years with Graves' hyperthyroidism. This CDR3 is CASRTNTNTEAFF. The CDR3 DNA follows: TGTGCCAGCAGGACAAACACTAACACTGAAGCTTTCTTT.